The entry that follows covers one TCR beta chain sequence. Random hexamers were used to reverse transcribe the RNA input (0.5 to 1 ug). An immunoSEQ multiplex PCR amplified TCR beta CDR3 over 54 Vbeta and 13 Jbeta. Using its own MiXCR run on the immunoSEQ multiplex PCR reads, TCRdb lists one record per CDR3 protein. The repertoire holds 170,000 or so distinct CDR3 sequences, 94% seen once, with roughly 0.11% in the top ten. This entry is derived from a study of CD8 T cells in Susac syndrome. The germline V gene has CDR1 SGHRS and CDR2 YFSETQ. The V end was cut by 0 bases, the J end by 10 bases, with 14 bases between. The length of the CDR3 is 14 residues. The T cells that were sequenced for TCR beta were CD8+ and CD4+ cells from blood.

Sequencing was performed on CD4+ T cells from PBMCs. V is TRBV5-1 and J is TRBJ2-1; D is perhaps TRBD1 or TRBD2 (5 bases each). The TCR comes from a human donor with Susac syndrome. This chain's CDR3 is CASSLEVGAREQFF. The DNA of the CDR3 is TGCGCCAGCAGCTTGGAGGTCGGGGCTCGCGAGCAGTTCTTC.